Shown below are 22 T cell receptor beta chains from a single sample sequenced in a study of STAT5B mutations in CD4+ large granular lymphocyte leukemia. The assay was immunoSEQ multiplex PCR, and TCRdb's table has in-frame clones only and misses some. The repertoire holds approximately 27,000 clones, with around 86% as singletons. The specimen was CD4+ T cells from blood buffy coats. Receptors were obtained from a human donor in good health.

The V call is TRBV29-1, the J call TRBJ2-5; 10 positions match TRBD2. The CDR3 sequence is 16 residues long. J gave up 5 bases and V 5 bases, and 14 bases lay outside the gene matches. The germline V gene encodes CDR1 SQVTM and CDR2 ANQGSEA. In DNA form, the CDR3 reads TGCAGCGTTTCCGGACTAGCGGTTACTAAAGCGGAGACCCAGTACTTC. Protein sequence: CSVSGLAVTKAETQYF.

The rearrangement links TRBV7-2 to TRBJ1-3; D not resolved. The CDR3 sequence is 19 residues long. CDR1 and CDR2 (germline): SGHTA, FQGNSA. V was clipped by 1 base and J by 0 bases, with 19 bases between them. The CDR3 nucleotides are TGTGCCAGCAGCTTAGAATCGGGTTCGGGCTGGAGCTCTGGAAACACCATATATTTT. Amino acids: CASSLESGSGWSSGNTIYF.

The chain uses TRBV6-1 and TRBJ1-2, with 8 bases aligning to TRBD1. Germline assignment: CDR1 MNHNS and CDR2 SASEGT. J gave up 4 bases and V 4 bases, and 17 bases lay outside the gene matches. The CDR3 consists of 18 residues. The chain's CDR3 is CASSGRTGKSLGTYGYTF. For the CDR3, the DNA is TGTGCCAGCAGTGGGCGGACAGGGAAGAGCCTGGGAACCTATGGCTACACCTTC.

The genes are TRBV6-5 and TRBJ1-6; D is possibly TRBD1 (6 bases). V was clipped by 10 bases and J by 4 bases, with 14 bases between them. The CDR3 sequence is 14 residues long. Germline CDR1 reads MNHEY; CDR2 reads SVGAGI. CDR3 in DNA: TGTGCCACCACCACGGGACAATATAATTCACCCCTCCACTTT. Translated: CATTTGQYNSPLHF.

The chain couples TRBV19 to TRBJ2-7; the match to TRBD1 covers 9 bases. Germline lookup yields CDR1 LNHDA and CDR2 SQIVND (reference sequence). With V trimmed by 4 bases and J by 4 bases, 5 bases remained unmatched. The CDR3 loop spans 14 amino acids. Here the CDR3 reads CASSTGTGQYEQYF. The CDR3 DNA reads as TGTGCCAGTAGTACCGGGACAGGGCAATACGAGCAGTACTTC.

The rearrangement uses TRBV11-1 and TRBJ2-5, with 14 positions matching TRBD2. The CDR3 has 17 amino acids. With V trimmed by 4 bases and J by 5 bases, 9 bases remained unmatched. Germline V gene data show CDR1 as SGHAT and CDR2 as FQDESV (reference sequence). DNA of the CDR3: TGTGCCAGCAGCTCCGGCGGGACTAGCGGGAGTTTCGAGACCCAGTACTTC. Translating gives CASSSGGTSGSFETQYF.

The chain links TRBV6-5 to TRBJ1-1, with D unclear. Trimming shortened V by 0 bases and J by 1 base, and 9 bases separated the two germline ends. Germline lookup yields CDR1 MNHEY and CDR2 SVGAGI. The CDR3 is made up of 15 amino acids. The CDR3 sequence is CASSYSTNGNTEAFF. Written as DNA, the CDR3 is TGTGCCAGCAGTTACTCGACGAATGGGAACACTGAAGCTTTCTTT.

There are a few counts of this clone. The J gene is TRBJ2-2, the V gene TRBV7-9; perhaps TRBD2 as D (6 bases). The CDR3 loop spans 14 amino acids. Germline V lookup: CDR1 SEHNR, CDR2 FQNEAQ (reference sequence). V shed 1 base and J shed 5 bases, with 8 bases lying between them. The CDR3 loop is CASSLELATGELFF. CDR3 in DNA: TGTGCCAGCAGCTTAGAGCTAGCGACCGGGGAGCTGTTTTTT.

The rearrangement uses TRBV7-2 and TRBJ1-1; D is unresolved. The CDR3 length is 14 residues. Looked up from germline, CDR1 is SGHTA and CDR2 is FQGNSA. The ends were cut back, 0 bases at V and 8 bases at J, with 13 bases in the middle. This chain's CDR3 is CASSLAGIKPEAFF. CDR3 in DNA: TGTGCCAGCAGCTTAGCGGGGATCAAGCCCGAAGCTTTCTTT.

V and J are TRBV6-5 and TRBJ2-7; 7 positions agree with TRBD1. The CDR3 has 13 residues. V shed 5 bases, J shed 4 bases, and the junction held 5 bases outside the gene matches. Looked up from germline, CDR1 is MNHEY and CDR2 is SVGAGI. As DNA, the CDR3 is TGTGCCAGCAGTACAGGGGTAGGGTACGAGCAGTACGTC. Translated: CASSTGVGYEQYV.

The genes are TRBV28 and TRBJ2-3, with D tentatively TRBD2 (5 bases). V was pared by 5 bases and J by 8 bases, with 26 bases between. The CDR3 consists of 17 residues. Germline V gives CDR1 MDHEN, CDR2 SYDVKM. CDR3 in amino acids: CASSPYNRFGVVGTQYF. The CDR3 bases are TGTGCCAGCAGTCCCTACAATAGGTTCGGGGTCGTCGGTACGCAGTATTTT.

The chain links TRBV25-1 to TRBJ2-3, with D possibly being TRBD1 or TRBD2 (5 bases each). The V end lost 7 bases, the J end lost 10 bases, and 21 bases lay between the germline ends. This CDR3 contains 14 residues. Per the germline V gene, CDR1 is MGHDK and CDR2 is SYGVNS. The CDR3 coding sequence is TGTGCCAGCAAACGACTCCCCGGGGCCCCTCCGCAGTATTTT. This codes for CASKRLPGAPPQYF.

The chain links TRBV11-3 to TRBJ1-6; no clear D gene. CDR3 size: 15 residues. The V end lost 0 bases, the J end lost 0 bases, and 3 bases lay between the germline ends. From germline, CDR1 is SGHNT and CDR2 YENEEA. Written as DNA, the CDR3 is TGTGCCAGCAGCTTAGAGGTCTCCTATAATTCACCCCTCCACTTT. It translates to CASSLEVSYNSPLHF.

This rearrangement joins TRBV7-2 to TRBJ1-1; D is perhaps TRBD1 (5 bases). The V gene lost 3 bases and the J gene lost 5 bases, with 13 bases spanning the gap. Germline V gene sequence: CDR1 SGHTA, CDR2 FQGNSA. The CDR3 totals 14 residues. The DNA for the CDR3 is TGTGCCAGCAGCTTCGAAGGGGATTGGACTGAAGCTTTCTTT. Translation gives CASSFEGDWTEAFF.

V is TRBV28 and J is TRBJ1-2; 9 bases fit TRBD1. CDR1 MDHEN and CDR2 SYDVKM come from the germline V gene. The CDR3 is 16 amino acids. V was clipped by 3 bases and J by 4 bases; unmatched bases: 9. CDR3 DNA: TGTGCCAGCAGTTTGGAACCGGGACAGGGTAGCTATGGCTACACCTTC. Protein: CASSLEPGQGSYGYTF.

The chain uses TRBV2 and TRBJ2-3; TRBD2 aligns across 12 bases. This CDR3 is built from 17 residues. The V segment lost 6 bases and the J segment 3 bases; nucleotides outside the gene matches: 10. The germline gives CDR1 SNHLY, CDR2 FYNNEI. In DNA, the CDR3 is TGTGCCAGCAGCGCTCTAGCGGGGGGGCAAAGAACAGATACGCAGTATTTT. Protein: CASSALAGGQRTDTQYF. The whole variable domain, remainder taken from reference TRBV2 and TRBJ2-3, is EPEVTQTPSHQVTQMGQEVILRCVPISNHLYFYWYRQILGQKVEFLVSFYNNEISEKSEIFDDQFSVERPDGSNFTLKIRSTKLEDSAMYFCASSALAGGQRTDTQYFGPGTRLTVL.

The chain joins TRBV21-1 to TRBJ1-1. TRBV21-1 is deemed a pseudogene. This CDR3 contains 16 residues. The CDR3 loop is CASSNTQTPENTEAFF. The CDR3 DNA reads as TGTGCCAGCAGCAATACCCAAACGCCGGAGAACACTGAAGCTTTCTTT.

CDR3 bases: TGTGCCAGCAGCCTAGGGGTTGGGACAGGGATGGTTCCCCTCCACTTT. Protein sequence: CASSLGVGTGMVPLHF. The chain combines TRBV7-2 with TRBJ1-6; 9 positions match TRBD1. The CDR3 length is 16 residues. Trimming took 5 bases from V and 13 from J; bases not matched to a gene: 15. CDR1 and CDR2 from the germline V gene are SGHTA and FQGNSA.

The V call is TRBV5-1, the J call TRBJ2-2, with D uncertain. From germline, CDR1 is SGHRS and CDR2 YFSETQ. V lost 4 bases to trimming and J lost 0 bases, with 10 bases between them. The CDR3 has 15 amino acids. The CDR3, as DNA: TGCGCCAGCAGCCCGGGTGGTGCGAACACCGGGGAGCTGTTTTTT. The encoded protein is CASSPGGANTGELFF.

The J gene is TRBJ2-7, the V gene TRBV7-9; TRBD1 is a possible D gene (7 bases). Trimming cost V 2 bases and J 3 bases, with 11 bases left between them. Germline CDR1 and CDR2: SEHNR and FQNEAQ (reference sequence). CDR3 length equals 14 residues. The CDR3 loop reads CASSLSQGGYEQYF. CDR3 in DNA: TGTGCCAGCAGCTTAAGTCAGGGGGGCTACGAGCAGTACTTC.

The rearrangement uses TRBV11-2 and TRBJ2-2; the match to TRBD2 covers 8 bases. Germline CDR1 reads SGHAT; CDR2 reads FQNNGV. J was trimmed by 4 bases and V by 3 bases; bases with no gene match: 4. The CDR3 covers 15 residues. The CDR3 DNA is TGTGCCAGCAGCTTGGGGCTAGCGGGCACCGGGGAGCTGTTTTTT. Translation: CASSLGLAGTGELFF.

The genes are TRBV14 and TRBJ1-4, with D unclear. The length of the CDR3 is 16 residues. Trimming shortened V by 4 bases and J by 0 bases, and 12 bases separated the two germline ends. Germline values: CDR1 SGHDN, CDR2 FVKESK. Here the CDR3 reads CASSRGQSTTNEKLFF. The CDR3 bases are TGTGCCAGCAGCCGTGGGCAGAGTACAACTAATGAAAAACTGTTTTTT.